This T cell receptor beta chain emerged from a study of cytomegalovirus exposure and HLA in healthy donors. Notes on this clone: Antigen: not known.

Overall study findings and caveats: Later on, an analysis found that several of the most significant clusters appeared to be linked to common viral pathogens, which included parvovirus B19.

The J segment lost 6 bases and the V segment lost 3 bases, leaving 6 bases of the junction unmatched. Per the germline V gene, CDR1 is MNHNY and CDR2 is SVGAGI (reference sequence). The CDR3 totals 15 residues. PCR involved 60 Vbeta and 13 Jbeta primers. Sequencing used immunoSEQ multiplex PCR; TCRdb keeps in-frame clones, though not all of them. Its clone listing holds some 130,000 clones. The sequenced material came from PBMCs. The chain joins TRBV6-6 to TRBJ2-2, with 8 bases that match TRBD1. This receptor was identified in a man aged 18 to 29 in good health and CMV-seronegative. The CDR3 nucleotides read TGTGCCAGCAGTTATACAGGGGGGCCCCCCGGGGAGCTGTTTTTT. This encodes CASSYTGGPPGELFF.